This entry concerns a single T cell receptor beta chain. CDR1 is MGHRA and CDR2 is YSYEKL in the germline V gene. Trimming removed 1 base at V and 4 bases at J, with 15 bases between. The CDR3 has 16 residues. This entry belongs to a study of T-cell memory formation after mild COVID-19. TCRdb reprocessed the 5' RACE reads via MiXCR and lists one record per CDR3 protein. In the table there are more than 250,000 distinct CDR3 sequences, 16% of which are singletons. This receptor was identified in a young man who had mild COVID-19 (a few samples of this study predate the infection). Cell type and time point are not known. The rearrangement joins TRBV4-1 to TRBJ2-3; D is unresolved. Material for sequencing was PBMCs or a T cell subset sorted from them (not recorded which). CDR3 nucleotides: TGCGCCAGCAGCCAAGTCCCAGCTGCCCCCGCAGATACGCAGTATTTT. Residues: CASSQVPAAPADTQYF.